The sample holds many counts of the clone carrying this TCR beta chain. The antigen is not known. This sample stems from a study of T-cell reconstitution after alpha-beta-depleted transplantation in children. TCRbeta library construction was performed incorporating unique molecular identifiers. Using its own MiXCR run on the PCR reads, TCRdb lists one record per CDR3 protein. Of approximately 520,000 distinct CDR3 sequences detected, over 9.5% appear once; the ten largest clones hold 11% to 15%. Germline loops: CDR1 SEHNR, CDR2 FQNEAQ (reference sequence). Trimming at V came to 5 bases and at J to 3 bases, leaving 9 bases not matched to a gene. This CDR3 has 18 residues. Study-level points and caveats: Roughly two months post-transplant, alpha-beta T cells reportedly originated from several hundred graft clones that had expanded. TCRbeta diversity was high at day 60 in some patients (a result of surviving recipient T cells and thymic progenitors).

The sample was PBMCs, mostly from graft donor cells, taken 180 days after TCRalphabeta/CD19-depleted stem cell transplant. The V gene is TRBV7-9, the J gene TRBJ2-3; 15 nucleotides align to TRBD2. The sequence was obtained from a female patient aged 2-9 years who had a stem cell transplant for aplastic anemia, so the T cells may come from the graft donor. In DNA, the CDR3 is TGTGCCAGCAGCGCCCGTCCGGGACTAGCGGGAGGAACAGATACGCAGTATTTT. This translates into CASSARPGLAGGTDTQYF.